This T cell receptor (beta chain) was retrieved from a study of vaccination and CD4 T cells after COVID-19. Overall study: SARS-CoV-2, HCoV-NL63, HCoV-OC43 and HCoV-229E supplied the overlapping spike peptides used to stimulate cells. No peptide, an HIV-1 Nef pool, or a CEFX pool was what each control culture received.

Sequencing of cultured CD4+ T cell DNA used the Oncomine TCR Beta short-read assay. MiXCR was run by TCRdb on the PCR reads, yielding one entry per CDR3 protein. The data contain 8,500 to 13,000 distinct CDR3 sequences, around 20% of them seen just once; the ten biggest clones take up around an eighth. Documented treatment: approximately nine-day PBMC culture with coronavirus spike peptide pools or control peptides (ViraFEST assay). About 2 million PBMCs went into each well for culture with roughly 10 IU/ml IL-2 and 10 ug/ml peptide pools. The CDR3 loop spans 15 amino acids. The germline V gene has CDR1 SGHAT and CDR2 FQNNGV. The junction had 7 bases not matched to a gene; V was cut back by 2 bases and J by 3 bases. As concerns this clonotype: What it binds is not known.

Here the sequenced sample was CD4+ T cells from blood, cultured in vitro, taken after SARS-CoV-2 vaccination. This TCR was sampled from a human donor who had recovered from COVID-19. The chain links TRBV11-2 to TRBJ2-7, with 7 bases lining up with TRBD2. This CDR3 reads CASSLPGGGDYEQYF. The DNA for the CDR3 is TGTGCCAGCAGCTTACCGGGAGGAGGAGACTACGAGCAGTACTTC.